Below are 3 T cell receptor beta chains sequenced from a single sample in a study of T cells in Graves' hyperthyroidism and ophthalmopathy. Amplification targeted TCR beta CDR3 regions from RNA transcripts. Researchers ran a first-round RT-PCR on the TCR CDR3 using the HTBI primer set. TCRdb re-called the multiplex PCR reads with MiXCR, one entry per CDR3 protein. The table records around 490,000 distinct CDR3 sequences, about 20% of them present only once. The sequenced material came from blood. The receptors shown here come from a man between 35 and 55 years old with Graves' ophthalmopathy.

The chain uses TRBV3-1 and TRBJ2-3; 10 bases match TRBD2. CDR3 length: 17 residues. The germline V gene has CDR1 LGHDT and CDR2 YNNKEL (reference sequence). With 6 bases clipped from V and 4 bases from J, the junction kept 13 bases outside the gene matches. The CDR3 here is CASSPSLAGEGADTQYF. The CDR3 region has the DNA TGTGCCAGCAGTCCATCCCTAGCGGGAGAAGGGGCAGATACGCAGTATTTT.

This chain connects TRBV3-1 to TRBJ1-3; D not certain. CDR1 LGHDT and CDR2 YNNKEL come from the germline V gene (reference sequence). The CDR3 spans 17 residues. V lost 0 bases, J lost 0 bases, and 12 bases lay in between. Here the CDR3 reads CASSQDNRWLSGNTIYF. The CDR3 nucleotides are TGTGCCAGCAGCCAAGATAACCGCTGGCTCTCTGGAAACACCATATATTTT.

The V call is TRBV4-3, the J call TRBJ2-7, with D uncertain. Germline V lookup: CDR1 LGHNA, CDR2 YSLEER. The CDR3 loop spans 14 amino acids. Trimming removed 5 bases from V and 1 base from J, with 12 bases in between. CDR3 in amino acids: CASSAHSESYEQYF. Here the CDR3 DNA reads TGCGCCAGCAGCGCACACAGTGAGTCCTACGAGCAGTACTTC.